This is a list of T cell receptor beta chains from one sample in a study of cytomegalovirus exposure and HLA in healthy donors. The data were produced by immunoSEQ multiplex PCR, yet TCRdb's version contains in-frame clones alone and is incomplete. The sample holds 110,000 to 150,000 clones, 80% seen once. Sample: PBMCs. Every receptor here comes from a man aged 35 to 55 in good health and CMV-seropositive. The CDR3 runs from the conserved cysteine through the conserved F or W. The order of the fields is J gene, clone size, V gene, D gene, CDR3 length, CDR3 protein, CDR3 DNA. D genes are given only for firm matches. Clone size is given for some rows only: seen once, a few or many times, or a class if the clone is expanded.

j_gene: TRBJ2-7
abundance: NA
v_gene: TRBV7-9
d_gene: NA
len: 11
CDR3aa: CASSDQVEQYF
CDR3nt: TGTGCCAGCAGCGACCAGGTCGAGCAGTACTTC

j_gene: TRBJ2-2
abundance: NA
v_gene: TRBV28
d_gene: TRBD1
len: 15
CDR3aa: CASRTTGRNTGELFF
CDR3nt: TGTGCCAGCAGGACGACAGGGCGAAACACCGGGGAGCTGTTTTTT

j_gene: TRBJ2-3
abundance: NA
v_gene: TRBV7-2
d_gene: NA
len: 16
CDR3aa: CASSSITNYREDTQYF
CDR3nt: TGTGCCAGCAGCTCAATTACCAACTACAGGGAGGATACGCAGTATTTT

j_gene: TRBJ2-7
abundance: NA
v_gene: TRBV4-3
d_gene: TRBD1
len: 14
CDR3aa: CASSQDPGQVEQYF
CDR3nt: TGCGCCAGCAGCCAAGATCCCGGACAGGTTGAGCAGTACTTC

j_gene: TRBJ2-3
abundance: NA
v_gene: TRBV2
d_gene: TRBD2
len: 14
CDR3aa: CASGTSGGTDTQYF
CDR3nt: TGTGCCAGCGGGACTAGCGGGGGCACAGATACGCAGTATTTT

j_gene: TRBJ1-1
abundance: NA
v_gene: TRBV9
d_gene: TRBD1
len: 17
CDR3aa: CASSSPGQGSWNTEAFF
CDR3nt: TGTGCCAGCAGCTCGCCGGGACAGGGGTCGTGGAACACTGAAGCTTTCTTT

j_gene: TRBJ1-2
abundance: NA
v_gene: TRBV28
d_gene: NA
len: 14
CDR3aa: CASSLPGVGYGYTF
CDR3nt: TGTGCCAGCAGTTTACCGGGGGTGGGGTATGGCTACACCTTC

j_gene: TRBJ2-7
abundance: NA
v_gene: TRBV7-2
d_gene: TRBD1
len: 13
CDR3aa: CASSSQGAYEQYF
CDR3nt: TGTGCCAGCAGCTCACAGGGGGCCTACGAGCAGTACTTC

j_gene: TRBJ1-5
abundance: NA
v_gene: TRBV4-3
d_gene: TRBD1
len: 15
CDR3aa: CASSPGRGQDQPQHF
CDR3nt: TGCGCCAGCAGCCCCGGGAGGGGGCAGGATCAGCCCCAGCATTTT

j_gene: TRBJ2-7
abundance: NA
v_gene: TRBV6-5
d_gene: NA
len: 14
CDR3aa: CASSLSTGPSEQYF
CDR3nt: TGTGCCAGCAGCCTCTCAACAGGGCCCAGCGAGCAGTACTTC

j_gene: TRBJ2-2
abundance: NA
v_gene: TRBV5-1
d_gene: TRBD1
len: 16
CDR3aa: CASSLRGQGQGGELFF
CDR3nt: TGCGCCAGCAGCTTGAGGGGACAGGGGCAAGGCGGGGAGCTGTTTTTT

j_gene: TRBJ1-4
abundance: NA
v_gene: TRBV27
d_gene: TRBD1
len: 15
CDR3aa: CASRDRLATNEKLFF
CDR3nt: TGTGCCAGCCGGGACAGGCTTGCAACTAATGAAAAACTGTTTTTT

j_gene: TRBJ2-7
abundance: NA
v_gene: TRBV9
d_gene: TRBD1
len: 15
CDR3aa: CASSARGQGTYEQYF
CDR3nt: TGTGCCAGCAGCGCCCGGGGACAGGGCACCTACGAGCAGTACTTC

j_gene: TRBJ2-7
abundance: few
v_gene: TRBV7-6
d_gene: NA
len: 15
CDR3aa: CASSLALDSSYEQYF
CDR3nt: TGTGCCAGCAGCTTAGCCTTGGACAGCTCCTACGAGCAGTACTTC

j_gene: TRBJ2-7
abundance: NA
v_gene: TRBV10-2
d_gene: TRBD2
len: 15
CDR3aa: CASSESSGRAGKQYF
CDR3nt: TGCGCCAGCAGTGAGTCTAGCGGGAGGGCCGGTAAGCAGTACTTC

j_gene: TRBJ1-2
abundance: NA
v_gene: TRBV5-4
d_gene: NA
len: 12
CDR3aa: CASSLDSYGYTF
CDR3nt: TGTGCCAGCAGCCTGGACAGCTATGGCTACACCTTC

j_gene: TRBJ1-4
abundance: NA
v_gene: TRBV5-6
d_gene: NA
len: 16
CDR3aa: CASSLAEGATNEKLFF
CDR3nt: TGTGCCAGCAGCTTGGCGGAGGGCGCAACTAATGAAAAACTGTTTTTT

j_gene: TRBJ2-3
abundance: NA
v_gene: TRBV6-6
d_gene: NA
len: 14
CDR3aa: CASSYSLVVDTQYF
CDR3nt: TGTGCCAGCAGTTACTCGTTAGTGGTAGATACGCAGTATTTT

j_gene: TRBJ1-6
abundance: NA
v_gene: TRBV7-2
d_gene: NA
len: 15
CDR3aa: CASSLSTGYNSPLHF
CDR3nt: TGTGCCAGCAGCTTAAGTACAGGGTATAATTCACCCCTCCACTTT

j_gene: TRBJ2-3
abundance: once
v_gene: TRBV10-3
d_gene: NA
len: 11
CDR3aa: CAISRGDTQYF
CDR3nt: TGTGCCATCAGCCGGGGAGATACGCAGTATTTT

j_gene: TRBJ2-1
abundance: NA
v_gene: TRBV6-1
d_gene: TRBD2
len: 16
CDR3aa: CASSELAGGPLNEQFF
CDR3nt: TGTGCCAGCAGTGAATTAGCGGGAGGGCCCCTCAATGAGCAGTTCTTC

j_gene: TRBJ1-2
abundance: NA
v_gene: TRBV4-2
d_gene: TRBD1
len: 15
CDR3aa: CASSQGTGGAGGYTF
CDR3nt: TGTGCCAGCAGCCAAGGGACAGGGGGCGCAGGAGGCTACACCTTC

j_gene: TRBJ2-7
abundance: NA
v_gene: TRBV9
d_gene: NA
len: 13
CDR3aa: CASSVATSYEQYF
CDR3nt: TGTGCCAGCAGCGTAGCTACTAGCTACGAGCAGTACTTC

j_gene: TRBJ1-4
abundance: NA
v_gene: TRBV11-2
d_gene: NA
len: 15
CDR3aa: CASSFTGATNEKLFF
CDR3nt: TGTGCCAGCAGCTTTACGGGGGCAACTAATGAAAAACTGTTTTTT

j_gene: TRBJ1-1
abundance: NA
v_gene: TRBV19
d_gene: NA
len: 15
CDR3aa: CASSITTGANTEAFF
CDR3nt: TGTGCCAGTAGTATTACGACAGGCGCGAACACTGAAGCTTTCTTT

j_gene: TRBJ2-5
abundance: NA
v_gene: TRBV4-2
d_gene: TRBD1
len: 15
CDR3aa: CASSQDQQGVETQYF
CDR3nt: TGTGCCAGCAGCCAAGATCAGCAGGGGGTAGAGACCCAGTACTTC

j_gene: TRBJ1-6
abundance: NA
v_gene: TRBV7-9
d_gene: TRBD1
len: 16
CDR3aa: CASSQGQGFYNSPLHF
CDR3nt: TGTGCCAGCAGCCAGGGACAGGGGTTCTATAATTCACCCCTCCACTTT

j_gene: TRBJ2-3
abundance: NA
v_gene: TRBV19
d_gene: NA
len: 14
CDR3aa: CASSLFPDTDTQYF
CDR3nt: TGTGCCAGTAGTCTTTTCCCAGACACAGATACGCAGTATTTT

j_gene: TRBJ2-5
abundance: NA
v_gene: TRBV6-1
d_gene: TRBD1
len: 15
CDR3aa: CASSEGQGGTETQYF
CDR3nt: TGTGCCAGCAGTGAGGGACAGGGGGGCACAGAGACCCAGTACTTC

j_gene: TRBJ1-2
abundance: NA
v_gene: TRBV7-2
d_gene: TRBD1
len: 11
CDR3aa: CAGSPDRVHTF
CDR3nt: TGTGCCGGCAGCCCCGACAGGGTTCACACCTTC

j_gene: TRBJ2-1
abundance: NA
v_gene: TRBV9
d_gene: TRBD1
len: 16
CDR3aa: CASSGLGTGSPNEQFF
CDR3nt: TGTGCCAGCAGCGGACTCGGGACAGGTTCCCCCAATGAGCAGTTCTTC

j_gene: TRBJ2-6
abundance: NA
v_gene: TRBV28
d_gene: NA
len: 19
CDR3aa: CASSSASAGETTGANVLTF
CDR3nt: TGTGCCAGCAGTTCCGCATCGGCAGGGGAAACAACTGGGGCCAACGTCCTGACTTTC

j_gene: TRBJ1-1
abundance: NA
v_gene: TRBV5-6
d_gene: NA
len: 13
CDR3aa: CASSSGGGTEAFF
CDR3nt: TGTGCCAGCAGCTCGGGGGGAGGCACTGAAGCTTTCTTT

j_gene: TRBJ2-7
abundance: NA
v_gene: TRBV19
d_gene: NA
len: 13
CDR3aa: CASSKRSVYEQYF
CDR3nt: TGTGCCAGTAGTAAACGCAGCGTCTACGAGCAGTACTTC

j_gene: TRBJ2-6
abundance: NA
v_gene: TRBV7-2
d_gene: TRBD1
len: 19
CDR3aa: CASSLVPLTGGAGANVLTF
CDR3nt: TGTGCCAGCAGCTTAGTCCCCCTCACAGGGGGCGCTGGGGCCAACGTCCTGACTTTC

j_gene: TRBJ2-6
abundance: NA
v_gene: TRBV7-9
d_gene: NA
len: 14
CDR3aa: CATAGDTGANVLTF
CDR3nt: TGTGCCACCGCCGGGGACACTGGGGCCAACGTCCTGACTTTC

j_gene: TRBJ2-7
abundance: NA
v_gene: TRBV7-6
d_gene: NA
len: 14
CDR3aa: CASSLELAEGEQYF
CDR3nt: TGTGCCAGCAGCTTAGAACTAGCAGAGGGGGAGCAGTACTTC

j_gene: TRBJ2-3
abundance: NA
v_gene: TRBV5-5
d_gene: NA
len: 15
CDR3aa: CASSLGGGRTDTQYF
CDR3nt: TGTGCCAGCAGCTTGGGGGGGGGCCGCACAGATACGCAGTATTTT